This T cell receptor beta chain was obtained from a study of STAT5B mutations in CD4+ large granular lymphocyte leukemia. Study at large: Among healthy donors, a particular HLA allele went with more CDR3 'QG' motifs. General study results and limits: Without putative leukemic clones, patient CD4-sorted repertoires remained more clonal than healthy CD4+ repertoires. 8/27 top patient clones versus 2/35 control clones were TRBV06-family.

Of note for this clone: Its cognate antigen is unknown.

CDR3 length: 16 residues. From germline, CDR1 is SGHTS and CDR2 YDEGEE. The V and J ends lost 4 bases and 4 bases, in that order; junction bases with no gene match: 8. Sequencing was at survey level. Assay: immunoSEQ multiplex PCR; the TCRdb copy retains only in-frame clones and omits some. The sample has around 21,000 clones, 75% seen once. The receptor was isolated from a human donor in good health. Material: CD4+ T cells from blood buffy coats. The gene calls are TRBV5-8 and TRBJ2-2; 9 bases match TRBD1. In nucleotides, the CDR3 is TGTGCCAGCAGCCCGACTTTGACAGGGGGCACCGGGGAGCTGTTTTTT. It is translated as CASSPTLTGGTGELFF.